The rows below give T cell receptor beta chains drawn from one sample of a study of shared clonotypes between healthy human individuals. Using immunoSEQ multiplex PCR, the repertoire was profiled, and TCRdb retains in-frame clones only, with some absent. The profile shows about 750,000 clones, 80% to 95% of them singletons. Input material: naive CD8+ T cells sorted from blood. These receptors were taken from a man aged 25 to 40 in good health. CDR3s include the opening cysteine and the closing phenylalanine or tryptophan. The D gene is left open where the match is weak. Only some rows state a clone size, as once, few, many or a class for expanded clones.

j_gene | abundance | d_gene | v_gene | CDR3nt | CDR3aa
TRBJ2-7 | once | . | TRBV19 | TGTGCCAGTCCAATGACAGGTACTACCTACGAGCAGTACTTC | CASPMTGTTYEQYF
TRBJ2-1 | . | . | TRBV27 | TGTGCCAGCAGAGCAGGGGTGTCCTACAATGAGCAGTTCTTC | CASRAGVSYNEQFF
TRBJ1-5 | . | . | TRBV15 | TGTGCCACCAGCAGACAAAGGGGATTTGGTCAGCCCCAGCATTTT | CATSRQRGFGQPQHF
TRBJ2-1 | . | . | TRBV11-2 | TGTGCCAGCAGCTTAAGCGCCTCCTCCTACAATGAGCAGTTCTTC | CASSLSASSYNEQFF
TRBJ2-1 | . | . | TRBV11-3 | TGTGCCAGCAGCGCGGGGACCATCAATGAGCAGTTCTTC | CASSAGTINEQFF
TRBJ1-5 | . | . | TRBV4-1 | TGCGCCAGCAGCCACCCGAAAGGGGAGTTATTAGGACAGCCCCAGCATTTT | CASSHPKGELLGQPQHF
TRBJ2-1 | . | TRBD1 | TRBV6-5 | TGTGCCAGCAGTTACCCGGGACAGGGTGATGAGCAGTTCTTC | CASSYPGQGDEQFF
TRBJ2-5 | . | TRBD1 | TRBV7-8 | TGTGCCAGCAGCATCCCAGGGGGCGAAGAGACCCAGTACTTC | CASSIPGGEETQYF
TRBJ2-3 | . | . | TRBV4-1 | TGCGCCAGCAGCCGCGGACTTACAGATACGCAGTATTTT | CASSRGLTDTQYF
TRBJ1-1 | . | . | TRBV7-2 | TGTGCCAGCAGCTTACGGGGAGGGGTACGAACTGAAGCTTTCTTT | CASSLRGGVRTEAFF
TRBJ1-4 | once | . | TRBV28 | TGTGCCAGCAGTTCGCGCTGGGCTGAAAAACTGTTTTTT | CASSSRWAEKLFF
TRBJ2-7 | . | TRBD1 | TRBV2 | TGTGCCAGCAGGGGGACAGGGGTTCTCTTCGAGCAGTACTTC | CASRGTGVLFEQYF
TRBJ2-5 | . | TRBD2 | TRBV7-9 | TGTGCCAGCAGCACCACCCCAGGCTGGGACTACAACTTC | CASSTTPGWDYNF
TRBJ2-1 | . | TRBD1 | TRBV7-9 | TGTGCCAGCAGCTTAAGGACAGGGGATGAGCAGTTCTTC | CASSLRTGDEQFF
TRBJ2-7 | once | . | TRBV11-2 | TGTGCCAGCAGTTCCTCCGGGTCCTGGTACGAGCAGTACTTC | CASSSSGSWYEQYF
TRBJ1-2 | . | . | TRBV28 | TGTGCCAGCAGTCCCCCGGGGAAGTACTATGGCTACACCTTC | CASSPPGKYYGYTF
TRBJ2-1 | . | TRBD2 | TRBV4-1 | TGCGCCAGCAGCCAAAATCTGCGGGAGAGTGAGCAGTTCTTC | CASSQNLRESEQFF
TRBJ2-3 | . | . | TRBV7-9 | TGTGCCAGCAGCCCAGGGTTTACAGATACGCAGTATTTT | CASSPGFTDTQYF
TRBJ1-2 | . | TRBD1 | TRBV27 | TGTGCCAGCTCTGGGACAGGCTTTTACGGCTACACCTTC | CASSGTGFYGYTF
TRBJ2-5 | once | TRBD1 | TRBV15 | TGTGCCACCAGCAGAGAGGGGACAGTAGAGACCCAGTACTTC | CATSREGTVETQYF
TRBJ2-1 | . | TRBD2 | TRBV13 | TGTGCCAGCAGCTTTAGTCTAGCGGGAGGATTCGGTGAGCAGTTCTTC | CASSFSLAGGFGEQFF
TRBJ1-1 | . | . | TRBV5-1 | TGCGCCAGCAGCGTCGGGGCCGAGAACACTGAAGCTTTCTTT | CASSVGAENTEAFF
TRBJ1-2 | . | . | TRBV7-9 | TGTGCCAGCAGCTTAGCGAGGGAGGACAGCATCTATGGCTACACCTTC | CASSLAREDSIYGYTF
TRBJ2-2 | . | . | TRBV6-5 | TGTGCCAGCAGTGGGATATCTACCGGGGAGCTGTTTTTT | CASSGISTGELFF
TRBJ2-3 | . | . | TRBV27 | TGTGCCAGCAGTTTTAGACGAACGTCTAGCACAGATACGCAGTATTTT | CASSFRRTSSTDTQYF
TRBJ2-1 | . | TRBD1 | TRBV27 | TGTGCCAGCAGTCCCCGGGACAGGGTCAATGAGCAGTTCTTC | CASSPRDRVNEQFF
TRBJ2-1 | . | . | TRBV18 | TGTGCCAGCTCACCTGGGACGAACAATGAGCAGTTCTTC | CASSPGTNNEQFF
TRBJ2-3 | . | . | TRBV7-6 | TGTGCCAGCAGCCTAGAGGGGGTGAGCACAGATACGCAGTATTTT | CASSLEGVSTDTQYF
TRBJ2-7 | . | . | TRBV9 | TGTGCCAGCAGCCCGGGTTACGAGCAGTACTTC | CASSPGYEQYF
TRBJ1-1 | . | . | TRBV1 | TGCACCAGCAGCCAAGTAGTGAGGGGGGCTGAAGCTTTCTTT | CTSSQVVRGAEAFF
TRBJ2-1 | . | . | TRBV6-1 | TGTGCCAGCAGTGAATTCTCCCTTGGTTGGAGAGATGAGCAGTTCTTC | CASSEFSLGWRDEQFF
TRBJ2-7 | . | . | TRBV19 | TGTGCCAGTAGTATTGCTACAGGGTCAGCTATGAACGAGCAGTACTTC | CASSIATGSAMNEQYF
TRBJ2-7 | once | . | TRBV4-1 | TGCGCCAGCAGGGGGATGGGGGAGCAGTACTTC | CASRGMGEQYF
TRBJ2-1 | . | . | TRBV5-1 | TGCGCCAGCAGCTCCGCTCGGGACTCGTTCCCTTACAATGAGCAGTTCTTC | CASSSARDSFPYNEQFF
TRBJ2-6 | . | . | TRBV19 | TGTGCCAGTAGTATAGAGGTTCCTGGGGCCAACGTCCTGACTTTC | CASSIEVPGANVLTF
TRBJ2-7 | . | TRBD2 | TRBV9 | TGTGCCAGCAGCGTAGTCGGTCTAGCGGGAGATGAGCAGTACTTC | CASSVVGLAGDEQYF
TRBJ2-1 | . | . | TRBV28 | TGTGCCAGCAGTATGGACACCGCCTACAATGAGCAGTTCTTC | CASSMDTAYNEQFF
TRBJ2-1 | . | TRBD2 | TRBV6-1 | TGTGCCAGTACTAGCGGGGGGGGTTACAATGAGCAGTTCTTC | CASTSGGGYNEQFF
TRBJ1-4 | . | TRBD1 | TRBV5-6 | TGTGCCAGCAGCCGGGACAGGGGAACTGAAAAACTGTTTTTT | CASSRDRGTEKLFF
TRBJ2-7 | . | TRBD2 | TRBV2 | TGTGCCCGAGGCAGGGAGGGCTCCTACGAGCAGTACTTC | CARGREGSYEQYF
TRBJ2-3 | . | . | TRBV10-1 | TGCGCCAGCAGTGAGTTACCTCATGATACGCAGTATTTT | CASSELPHDTQYF
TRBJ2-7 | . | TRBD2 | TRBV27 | TGTGCCAGATCGCAAGGGACTAGCGATCTCTACGAGCAGTACTTC | CARSQGTSDLYEQYF
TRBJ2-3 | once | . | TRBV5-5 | TGTGCCAGCAGCGCCGGACTGGCCAGCACAGATACGCAGTATTTT | CASSAGLASTDTQYF
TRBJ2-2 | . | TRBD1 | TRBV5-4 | TGTGCCAGCAGCTCGCCCGGGACAGGGAACACCGGGGAGCTGTTTTTT | CASSSPGTGNTGELFF
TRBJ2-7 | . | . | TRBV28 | TGTGCCAGCAGTTTAGAAGCGGGCTACGAGCAGTACTTC | CASSLEAGYEQYF
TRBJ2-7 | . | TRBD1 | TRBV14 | TGTGCCAGCAGCCAACTGACAGGGGGCCACGAGCAGTACTTC | CASSQLTGGHEQYF
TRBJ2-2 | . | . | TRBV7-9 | TGTGCCAGCAGCTTAAAGGGCACCGGGGAGCTGTTTTTT | CASSLKGTGELFF
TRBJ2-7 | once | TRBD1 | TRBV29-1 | TGCAGCGTCATGACAGGGTCCAACGAGCAGTACTTC | CSVMTGSNEQYF
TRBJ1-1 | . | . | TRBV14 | TGTGCCAGCAGCCAAGTTACAGAGAGTGAAGCTTTCTTT | CASSQVTESEAFF
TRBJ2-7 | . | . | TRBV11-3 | TGTGCCAGCAGCTTTGCGAGCTCCTACGAGCAGTACTTC | CASSFASSYEQYF
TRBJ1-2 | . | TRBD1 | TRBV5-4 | TGTGCCAGCAGCTTGAGGGGGCCGGGATATGGCTACACCTTC | CASSLRGPGYGYTF
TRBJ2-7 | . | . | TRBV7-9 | TGTGCCAGCATCGGGCAGGTCTCCTACGAGCAGTACTTC | CASIGQVSYEQYF
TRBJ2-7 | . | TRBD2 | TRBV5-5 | TGTGCCAGCAGCTTGGCCGGACTAGCGGGAGTACCCTACGAGCAGTACTTC | CASSLAGLAGVPYEQYF
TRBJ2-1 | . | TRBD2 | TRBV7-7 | TGTGCTAGCAGCAAACTAGCGGGAGAGGACCATGAGCAGTTCTTC | CASSKLAGEDHEQFF
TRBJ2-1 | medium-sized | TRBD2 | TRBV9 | TGTGCCAGCAGCGTAACTCTTGGCGGGAGCTCTGCTGAGCAGTTCTTC | CASSVTLGGSSAEQFF
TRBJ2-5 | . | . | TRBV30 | TGTGCCTGGAGTGTAGGGTCAGGGCAAGAGACCCAGTACTTC | CAWSVGSGQETQYF
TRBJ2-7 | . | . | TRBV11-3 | TGTGCCAGCATCGAGAAATACAGGGTTGTGCAGTACTTC | CASIEKYRVVQYF
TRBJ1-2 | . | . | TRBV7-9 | TGTGCCAGCACCCCACAAACACTTGATCCCTCTAGCTATGGCTACACCTTC | CASTPQTLDPSSYGYTF
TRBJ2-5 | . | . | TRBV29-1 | TGCAGCGTCACCAAAGGAACAGGGTTAGCAGAGACCCAGTACTTC | CSVTKGTGLAETQYF
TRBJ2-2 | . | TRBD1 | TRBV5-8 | TGTGCCAGCAGCCCCCTTGATATTAGAGGGGGCGTTGGCGGGGAGCTGTTTTTT | CASSPLDIRGGVGGELFF